The rows below give T cell receptor beta chains drawn from one sample of a study of response to subunit inactivated influenza vaccine. TCRdb reprocessed the RT-PCR reads with MiXCR, giving one entry per CDR3 protein. The sample has hundreds of thousands of distinct CDR3 sequences, around 25% seen once. The material was CD4+ T cells sorted from PBMCs, obtained more than 4 days after vaccination. These receptors all come from a man aged 50-59 years who received an inactivated influenza vaccine. Each CDR3 is given with its conserved first and last residue. A D gene is named only where the DNA matches it firmly. Clone size is given for some rows only: seen once, a few or many times, or a class if the clone is expanded.

>TRBD2|TRBJ2-3|TRBV6-5|few
TGTGCCAGCAGTTTAAGCGGGGTTAGCACAGATACGCAGTATTTT
CASSLSGVSTDTQYF
>TRBD2|TRBJ2-1|TRBV15|few
TGTGCCACCAGCAGAGATCGCCTAGCGGGAGCCAGTGAGCAGTTCTTC
CATSRDRLAGASEQFF
>-|TRBJ2-1|TRBV5-1|-
TGCGCCAGCAGCTACTCGGGCGGGGCATCCTACAATGAGCAGTTCTTC
CASSYSGGASYNEQFF
>TRBD1|TRBJ1-6|TRBV11-2|many
TGTGCCAGCAGCCGACAGGGAGAGTCCTATAATTCACCCCTCCACTTT
CASSRQGESYNSPLHF
>-|TRBJ2-7|TRBV12-5|-
TGTGCTAGTGGTTTAGTAGTCCCTAGCCCCTACGAGCAGTACTTC
CASGLVVPSPYEQYF
>-|TRBJ2-1|TRBV14|-
TGTGCCAGCAACGACCAAGCGATGGGAATCGCTGTGCAGTTCTTC
CASNDQAMGIAVQFF
>TRBD1|TRBJ2-1|TRBV5-6|-
TGTGCCAGCAGACAAGGACAGGGGATCTACAATGAGCAGTTCTTC
CASRQGQGIYNEQFF
>TRBD1|TRBJ1-6|TRBV19|-
TGTGCCAGTAGTGCCACTTGGACAGGGGATAATTCACCCCTCCACTTT
CASSATWTGDNSPLHF
>TRBD2|TRBJ2-3|TRBV7-9|-
TGTGCCAGCAGCTTAGTATCCGGGGGGGCATCAGATACGCAGTATTTT
CASSLVSGGASDTQYF
>-|TRBJ2-2|TRBV4-1|-
TGCGCCAGCAGCCTTTCGTTCGCGAACACCGGGGAGCTGTTTTTT
CASSLSFANTGELFF
>TRBD2|TRBJ2-2|TRBV29-1|few
TGCAGCGTTAACTCGGGGGGGTTGGCCGGGGAGCTGTTTTTT
CSVNSGGLAGELFF
>-|TRBJ1-5|TRBV11-2|once
TGTGCCAGCAGAAGTACCGGGATGGGCAATCAGCCCCAGCATTTT
CASRSTGMGNQPQHF
>-|TRBJ2-5|TRBV5-1|many
TGCGCCAGCAGCTTTCGGACGGTCCAAGAGACCCAGTACTTC
CASSFRTVQETQYF
>TRBD2|TRBJ2-7|TRBV27|many
TGTGCCAGCAGTTTCGTTAGCGGGAGGGGCTACGAGCAGTACTTC
CASSFVSGRGYEQYF
>-|TRBJ2-2|TRBV28|-
TGTGCCAGCAGTACCCAGAAAACCACAGGGAGTCTTCGGGGCACCGGGGAGCTGTTTTTT
CASSTQKTTGSLRGTGELFF
>-|TRBJ2-5|TRBV2|-
TGTGCCAGCAGTGAGAGGGGACGGGGACAGTACTTC
CASSERGRGQYF
>TRBD2|TRBJ2-5|TRBV5-1|few
TGCGCCAGCAGCTTGATGCGCGGGAGTAACTCGGCCCAGTACTTC
CASSLMRGSNSAQYF
>TRBD1|TRBJ2-5|TRBV5-1|-
TGCGCCAGCAGAGACAGGGGCCAAGAGACCCAGTACTTC
CASRDRGQETQYF
>TRBD1|TRBJ1-6|TRBV7-2|-
TGTGCCAGCAGCGCCCGGACAGGGGGGATTTCACCCCTCCACTTT
CASSARTGGISPLHF
>-|TRBJ2-5|TRBV7-2|few
TGTGCCAGCAGCTTAGATCCTACCTCGACAGAGACCCAGTACTTC
CASSLDPTSTETQYF
>TRBD1|TRBJ2-7|TRBV11-2|-
TGTGCCAGCAGCTTAGGGACAGGACGCGGCGAGCAGTACTTC
CASSLGTGRGEQYF
>-|TRBJ1-3|TRBV3-1|-
TGTGCCAGCAGCCGGGGCATTCCGGGCTCTGGAAACACCATATATTTT
CASSRGIPGSGNTIYF
>TRBD2|TRBJ2-7|TRBV27|few
TGTGCCAGTCGAGCTAGCGGGACCTACGAGCAGTACTTC
CASRASGTYEQYF
>-|TRBJ2-7|TRBV15|few
TGTGCCACCTCGGAGGGGAGCTACGAGCAGTACTTC
CATSEGSYEQYF
>-|TRBJ1-2|TRBV5-1|-
TGCGCCAGCAGCTTGACGGGAGTGACTAACTATGGCTACACCTTC
CASSLTGVTNYGYTF
>-|TRBJ2-2|TRBV12-3/TRBV12-4|many
TGTGCCAGCAGTTCGACGAACACCGGGGAGCTGTTTTTT
CASSSTNTGELFF
>TRBD1|TRBJ2-1|TRBV24-1|-
TGTGCCACCAGTGATCCCCGGACAGGGTCCTACAATGAGCAGTTCTTC
CATSDPRTGSYNEQFF
>-|TRBJ1-6|TRBV27|few
TGTGCCAGCAGATCGGGGGGACTACCTAATTCACCCCTCCACTTT
CASRSGGLPNSPLHF
>TRBD1|TRBJ1-1|TRBV6-2/TRBV6-3|few
TGTGCCAGCAGTTTGGGGAAGACAGGGGACACTGAAGCTTTCTTT
CASSLGKTGDTEAFF
>TRBD2|TRBJ2-3|TRBV6-1|-
TGTGCCAGCAGTCTAATAGCGGGAGGGTGGAATACGCAGTATTTT
CASSLIAGGWNTQYF
>-|TRBJ2-3|TRBV7-9|-
TGTGCCAGCAGCTTAGACTCCGGACCATACGATACGCAGTATTTT
CASSLDSGPYDTQYF
>TRBD2|TRBJ2-5|TRBV11-2|-
TGTGCCAGCAGCTTAGAGGCAGGAGGCGGGGGGACCCAGTACTTC
CASSLEAGGGGTQYF
>-|TRBJ1-1|TRBV6-5|-
TGTGCCAGCAGTTACTCGATGTTTTTGACTGAAGCTTTCTTT
CASSYSMFLTEAFF
>-|TRBJ1-3|TRBV7-2|-
TGTGCCAGCAGCTTAACAGGAAACTCTGGAAACACCATATATTTT
CASSLTGNSGNTIYF
>TRBD2|TRBJ2-1|TRBV27|-
TGTGCCAGCAGGGGACTAATCTACAATGAGCAGTTCTTC
CASRGLIYNEQFF